These 3 T cell receptor beta chains were all obtained from the same sample, sequenced in a study of T cells after yellow fever vaccination. TCRdb recomputed calls from the 5' RACE reads with MiXCR, one row per CDR3 protein. Of some 250,000 distinct CDR3 sequences in the sample, 3.6% were seen once. This material consisted of PBMCs, taken 15 days after the yellow fever booster vaccination. These TCRs come from a man aged 18 to 35 who received the YFV17D yellow fever vaccine.

This clonotype appeared many times. The rearrangement joins TRBV7-6 to TRBJ2-2; no firm D call. CDR1 and CDR2 (germline): SGHVS, FNYEAQ. The V end lost 1 base, the J end lost 1 base, and 7 bases lay between the germline ends. This CDR3 has 15 residues. CDR3 amino acids: CASSLEPMNTGELFF. The CDR3 nucleotides read TGTGCCAGCAGCTTAGAGCCTATGAACACCGGGGAGCTGTTTTTT. Full variable domain (rest looked up from reference TRBV7-6 and TRBJ2-2): GAGVSQSPRYKVTKRGQDVALRCDPISGHVSLYWYRQALGQGPEFLTYFNYEAQQDKSGLPNDRFSAERPEGSISTLTIQRTEQRDSAMYRCASSLEPMNTGELFFGEGSRLTVL.

This clonotype was seen ten or more times. CDR3 sequence reads: CASSQGQGAGNTIYF. The CDR3 coding sequence is TGCGCCAGCAGCCAGGGACAGGGAGCTGGAAACACCATATATTTT. The rearrangement uses TRBV5-1 and TRBJ1-3, with 9 nucleotides matching TRBD1. The CDR3 totals 15 residues. Per germline, CDR1 SGHRS and CDR2 YFSETQ. The V segment lost 4 bases and the J segment 2 bases; nucleotides outside the gene matches: 4. Filled out from reference TRBV5-1 and TRBJ1-3, the complete variable domain reads KAGVTQTPRYLIKTRGQQVTLSCSPISGHRSVSWYQQTPGQGLQFLFEYFSETQRNKGNFPGRFSGRQFSNSRSEMNVSTLELGDSALYLCASSQGQGAGNTIYFGEGSWLTVV.

This clonotype was observed at least ten times. This sequence joins TRBV5-1 and TRBJ1-5; TRBD1 matches at 9 bases. The CDR3 is made up of 14 amino acids. Germline V gene sequence: CDR1 SGHRS, CDR2 YFSETQ. V lost 6 bases to trimming and J lost 3 bases; unmatched junction nucleotides: 4. This CDR3 is CASNGQGSNQPQHF. In nucleotides, the CDR3 is TGCGCCAGCAATGGACAGGGGTCCAATCAGCCCCAGCATTTT. Full variable domain (outside the CDR3, taken from reference TRBV5-1 and TRBJ1-5): KAGVTQTPRYLIKTRGQQVTLSCSPISGHRSVSWYQQTPGQGLQFLFEYFSETQRNKGNFPGRFSGRQFSNSRSEMNVSTLELGDSALYLCASNGQGSNQPQHFGDGTRLSIL.